This TCR beta chain appears in the sequencing data of a study of blood T cells in healthy people across ages. A second PCR of about 7 to 12 cycles used a sample-barcoded 5' primer and a J-beta primer mix. Via MiXCR, TCRdb re-called the 5' RACE reads, giving one row per CDR3 protein. The sample includes about 1.4 million distinct CDR3 sequences, 45% to 70% seen only once; the top ten take over 5%. Isolation recovered at least 6.5 million PBMCs from every sample. Extraction of total RNA produced a minimum of 5.5 micrograms from each sample. The CDR3 is made up of 12 amino acids. Trimming left V 4 bases short and J 6 bases short, with 10 bases between. Germline V lookup: CDR1 SEHNR, CDR2 FQNEAQ (reference sequence). This clonotype was recorded a few times.

V and J are TRBV7-9 and TRBJ2-7; weak D call: TRBD1 (6 bases). This clonotype was sampled from a man aged 18 to 35 in good health. Source material: blood. This chain's CDR3 is CASSWGHPEQYF. The CDR3 coding sequence is TGTGCCAGCAGCTGGGGACATCCCGAGCAGTACTTC.